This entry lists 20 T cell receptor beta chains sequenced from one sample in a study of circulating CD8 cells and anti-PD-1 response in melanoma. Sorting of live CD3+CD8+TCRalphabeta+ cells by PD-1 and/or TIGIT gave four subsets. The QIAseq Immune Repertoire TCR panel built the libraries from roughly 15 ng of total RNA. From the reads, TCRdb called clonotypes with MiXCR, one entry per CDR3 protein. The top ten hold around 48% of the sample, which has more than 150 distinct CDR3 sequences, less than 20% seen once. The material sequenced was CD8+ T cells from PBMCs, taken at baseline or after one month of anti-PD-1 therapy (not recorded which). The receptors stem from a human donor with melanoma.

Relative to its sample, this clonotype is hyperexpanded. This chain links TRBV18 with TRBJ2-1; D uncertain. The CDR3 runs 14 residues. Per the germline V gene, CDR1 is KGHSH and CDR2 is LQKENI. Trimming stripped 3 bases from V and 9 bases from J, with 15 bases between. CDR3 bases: TGTGCCAGCTCACCTGACTCTTTGGGGTCTGAGCAGTTCTTC. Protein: CASSPDSLGSEQFF.

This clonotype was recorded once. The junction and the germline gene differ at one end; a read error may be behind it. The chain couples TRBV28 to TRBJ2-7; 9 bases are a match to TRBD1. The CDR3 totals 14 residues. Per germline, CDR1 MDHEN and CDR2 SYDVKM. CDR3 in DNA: TGTGCCAGCGGTTTTCCGGGACAGGGTATGGATCAGTACTTC. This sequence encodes CASGFPGQGMDQYF.

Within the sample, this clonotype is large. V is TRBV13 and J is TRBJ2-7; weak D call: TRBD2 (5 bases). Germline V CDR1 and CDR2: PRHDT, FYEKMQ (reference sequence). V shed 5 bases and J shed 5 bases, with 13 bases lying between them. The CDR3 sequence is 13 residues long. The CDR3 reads CASSAEDGDEQYF. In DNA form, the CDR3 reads TGTGCCAGCAGCGCGGAGGACGGGGACGAGCAGTACTTC.

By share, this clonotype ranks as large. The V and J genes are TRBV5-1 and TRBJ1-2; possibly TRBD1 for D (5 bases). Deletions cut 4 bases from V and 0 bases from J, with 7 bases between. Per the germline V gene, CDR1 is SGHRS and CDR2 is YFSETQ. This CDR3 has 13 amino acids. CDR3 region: CASSVGANYGYTF. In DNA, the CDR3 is TGCGCCAGCAGCGTGGGGGCTAACTATGGCTACACCTTC.

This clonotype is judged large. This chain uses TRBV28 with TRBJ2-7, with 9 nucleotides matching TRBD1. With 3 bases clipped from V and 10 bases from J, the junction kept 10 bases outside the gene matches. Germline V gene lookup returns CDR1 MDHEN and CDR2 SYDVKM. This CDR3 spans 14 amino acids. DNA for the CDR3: TGTGCCAGCAGTTTTCCGGGACAGGGCATGGATCAGTACTTC. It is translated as CASSFPGQGMDQYF.

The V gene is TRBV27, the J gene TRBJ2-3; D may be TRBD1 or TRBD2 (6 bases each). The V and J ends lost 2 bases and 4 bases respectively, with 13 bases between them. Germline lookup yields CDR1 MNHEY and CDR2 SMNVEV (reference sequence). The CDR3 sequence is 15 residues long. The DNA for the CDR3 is TGTGCCAGCAGTTTAAGGGGGGACCGGTCAGATACGCAGTATTTT. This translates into CASSLRGDRSDTQYF.

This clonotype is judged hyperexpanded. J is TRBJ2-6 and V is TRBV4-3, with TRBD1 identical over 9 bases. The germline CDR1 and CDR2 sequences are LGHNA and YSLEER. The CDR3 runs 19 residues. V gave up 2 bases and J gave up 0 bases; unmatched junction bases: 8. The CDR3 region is CASSQLAGTGSSGANVLTF. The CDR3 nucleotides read TGCGCCAGCAGCCAACTGGCCGGGACAGGGAGCTCTGGGGCCAACGTCCTGACTTTC.

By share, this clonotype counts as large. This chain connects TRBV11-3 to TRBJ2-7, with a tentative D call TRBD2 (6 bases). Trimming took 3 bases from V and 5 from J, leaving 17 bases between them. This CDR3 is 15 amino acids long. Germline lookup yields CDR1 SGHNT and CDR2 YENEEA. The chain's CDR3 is CASSFEGGTYDEQYF. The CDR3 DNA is TGTGCCAGCAGCTTCGAGGGTGGGACTTACGACGAGCAGTACTTC. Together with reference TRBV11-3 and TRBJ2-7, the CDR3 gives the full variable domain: EAGVVQSPRYKIIEKKQPVAFWCNPISGHNTLYWYLQNLGQGPELLIRYENEEAVDDSQLPKDRFSAERLKGVDSTLKIQPAELGDSAVYLCASSFEGGTYDEQYFGPGTRLTVT.

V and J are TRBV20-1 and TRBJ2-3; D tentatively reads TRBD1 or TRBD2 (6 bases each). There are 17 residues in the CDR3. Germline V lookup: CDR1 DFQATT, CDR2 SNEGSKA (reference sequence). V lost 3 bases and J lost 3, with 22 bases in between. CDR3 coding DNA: TGCAGTGCTAGGGGAGAAGGGGGGCACGTTGGGACAGATACGCAGTATTTT. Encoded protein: CSARGEGGHVGTDTQYF.

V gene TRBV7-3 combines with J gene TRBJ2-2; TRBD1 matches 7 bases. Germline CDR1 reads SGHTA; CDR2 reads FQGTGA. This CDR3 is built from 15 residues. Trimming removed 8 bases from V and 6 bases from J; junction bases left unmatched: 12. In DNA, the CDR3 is TGTGCCAGCGGCCCAAGGACAGGCCAGTCCGGGGAGCTGTTTTTT. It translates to CASGPRTGQSGELFF.

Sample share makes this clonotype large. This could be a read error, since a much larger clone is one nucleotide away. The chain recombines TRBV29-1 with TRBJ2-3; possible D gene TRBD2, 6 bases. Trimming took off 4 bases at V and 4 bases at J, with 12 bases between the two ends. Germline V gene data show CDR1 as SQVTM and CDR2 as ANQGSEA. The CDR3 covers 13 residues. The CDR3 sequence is CSVGRERADTQYF. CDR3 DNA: TGCAGCGTTGGGAGGGAGAGGGCAGATACGCAGTATTTT.

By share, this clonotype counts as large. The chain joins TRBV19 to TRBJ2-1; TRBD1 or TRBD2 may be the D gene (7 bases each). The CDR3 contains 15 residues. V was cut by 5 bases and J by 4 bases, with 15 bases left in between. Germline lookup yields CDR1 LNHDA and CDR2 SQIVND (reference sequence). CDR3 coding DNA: TGTGCCAGTAGTGCAGGGGGGGGCGCTTACAATGAGCAGTTCTTC. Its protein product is CASSAGGGAYNEQFF.

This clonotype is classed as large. The CDR3 here is CSASSSAGGPYEQYF. The CDR3 nucleotides are TGCAGTGCTTCATCTTCAGCGGGGGGACCCTACGAGCAGTACTTC. This chain uses TRBV20-1 with TRBJ2-7; 9 bases match TRBD2. V was pared by 5 bases and J by 2 bases, with 10 bases of the junction left unmatched. Germline CDR1 reads DFQATT; CDR2 reads SNEGSKA (reference sequence). The length of the CDR3 is 15 residues.

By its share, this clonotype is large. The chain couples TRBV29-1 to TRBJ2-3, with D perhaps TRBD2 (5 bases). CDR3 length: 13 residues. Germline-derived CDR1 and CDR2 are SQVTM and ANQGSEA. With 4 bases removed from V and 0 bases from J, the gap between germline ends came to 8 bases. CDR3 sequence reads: CSVGGISTDTQYF. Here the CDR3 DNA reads TGCAGCGTTGGAGGGATTAGCACAGATACGCAGTATTTT.

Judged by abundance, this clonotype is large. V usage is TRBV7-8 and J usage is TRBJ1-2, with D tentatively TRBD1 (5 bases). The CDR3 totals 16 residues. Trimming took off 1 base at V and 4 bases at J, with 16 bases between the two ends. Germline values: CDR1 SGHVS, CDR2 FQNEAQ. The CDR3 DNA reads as TGTGCCAGCAGCTTAGGGTCGATAGAAGGGGCCTATGGCTACACCTTC. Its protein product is CASSLGSIEGAYGYTF.

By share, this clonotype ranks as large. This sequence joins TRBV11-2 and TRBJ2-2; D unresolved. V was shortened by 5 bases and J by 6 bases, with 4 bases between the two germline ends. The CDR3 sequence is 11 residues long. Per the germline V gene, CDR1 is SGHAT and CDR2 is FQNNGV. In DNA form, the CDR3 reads TGTGCCAGCAGCATTCCCGGGGAGCTGTTTTTT. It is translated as CASSIPGELFF.

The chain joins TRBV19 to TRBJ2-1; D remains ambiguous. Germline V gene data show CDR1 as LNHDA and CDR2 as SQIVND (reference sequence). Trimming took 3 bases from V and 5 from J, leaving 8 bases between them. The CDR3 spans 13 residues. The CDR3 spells CASSIDLHNEQFF. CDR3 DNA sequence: TGTGCCAGTAGTATCGACCTTCACAATGAGCAGTTCTTC.

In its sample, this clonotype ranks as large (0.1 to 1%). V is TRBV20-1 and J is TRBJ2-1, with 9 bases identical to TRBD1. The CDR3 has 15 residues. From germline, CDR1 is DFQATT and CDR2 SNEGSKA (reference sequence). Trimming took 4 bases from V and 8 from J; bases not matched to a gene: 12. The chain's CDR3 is CSATRDRDLSDEQFF. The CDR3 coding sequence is TGCAGTGCTACCCGGGACAGGGATCTTTCGGATGAGCAGTTCTTC.

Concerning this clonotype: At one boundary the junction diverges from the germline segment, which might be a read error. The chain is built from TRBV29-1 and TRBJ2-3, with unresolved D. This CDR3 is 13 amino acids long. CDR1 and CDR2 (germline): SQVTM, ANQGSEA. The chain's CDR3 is CSVEVRPTDTRYF. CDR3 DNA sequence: TGCAGCGTTGAAGTTAGACCTACAGATACGCGGTATTTT.

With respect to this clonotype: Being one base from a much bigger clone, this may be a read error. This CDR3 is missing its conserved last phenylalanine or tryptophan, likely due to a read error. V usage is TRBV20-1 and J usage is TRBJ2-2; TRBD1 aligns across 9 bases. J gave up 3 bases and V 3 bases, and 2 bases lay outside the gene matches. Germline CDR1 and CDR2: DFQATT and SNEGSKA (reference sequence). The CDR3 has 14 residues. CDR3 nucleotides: TGCAGTGCTAGGGGACAGGGAGACACCGGGGAGCTGTTTCTT. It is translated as CSARGQGDTGELFL.